The 16 T cell receptor beta chains in this list originate from one sample, sequenced in a study of shared clonotypes between healthy human individuals. Using immunoSEQ multiplex PCR, the repertoire was profiled, and TCRdb retains in-frame clones only, with some absent. The data contain around 1.9 million clones, about 92% of them singletons. CD45RO-negative cells were positively selected for CCR7, leaving out terminally differentiated effector memory CD45RA+ cells. The sample consisted of naive CD8+ T cells from PBMCs. Receptors originate from a man younger than 30 in good health. Some clones in this sample may be carry-over from other donors' samples.

The chain joins TRBV29-1 to TRBJ1-4, with TRBD1 matching 8 bases. Germline lookup yields CDR1 SQVTM and CDR2 ANQGSEA. With 2 bases clipped from V and 7 bases from J, the junction kept 12 bases outside the gene matches. The CDR3 consists of 16 residues. The CDR3 sequence is CSVENRGSRLGEKLFF. In nucleotides, the CDR3 is TGCAGCGTTGAAAACAGGGGGTCGAGGCTGGGTGAAAAACTGTTTTTT. Together with reference TRBV29-1 and TRBJ1-4, the CDR3 gives the full variable domain: SAVISQKPSRDICQRGTSLTIQCQVDSQVTMMFWYRQQPGQSLTLIATANQGSEATYESGFVIDKFPISRPNLTFSTLTVSNMSPEDSSIYLCSVENRGSRLGEKLFFGSGTQLSVL.

In regard to this clone: The identical CDR3 is also encoded by other nucleotide sequences in the sample. This sequence joins TRBV6-5 and TRBJ1-1; 7 bases are shared with TRBD1. The V segment lost 2 bases and the J segment 4 bases; nucleotides outside the gene matches: 1. This CDR3 comprises 13 residues. Germline V CDR1 and CDR2: MNHEY, SVGAGI. In nucleotides, the CDR3 is TGTGCCAGCAGTTACGCAGGGGGCACTGAAGCTTTCTTT. Amino acids: CASSYAGGTEAFF.

This clone was detected only once. J is TRBJ2-7 and V is TRBV15; TRBD1 is a possible D gene (7 bases). This CDR3 contains 15 residues. V lost 1 base to trimming and J lost 3 bases, with 13 bases between them. CDR1 is LNHNV and CDR2 is YYDKDF in the germline V gene (reference sequence). DNA for the CDR3: TGTGCCACCAGCAGAGCCGCGGGACAGCTCTACGAGCAGTACTTC. Translating it yields CATSRAAGQLYEQYF.

The chain links TRBV27 to TRBJ2-2, with 8 positions matching TRBD2. This CDR3 region has 15 residues. V was pared by 6 bases and J by 4 bases, with 7 bases of the junction left unmatched. Germline V gene data show CDR1 as MNHEY and CDR2 as SMNVEV (reference sequence). This CDR3 is CASSLSGTITGELFF. CDR3 DNA: TGTGCCAGCAGCCTTAGCGGGACGATCACCGGGGAGCTGTTTTTT.

This clone occurred once. The chain is built from TRBV7-8 and TRBJ2-1; TRBD2 matches 13 bases. CDR3 length equals 17 residues. The V segment lost 1 base and the J segment 3 bases; nucleotides outside the gene matches: 3. Germline CDR1 is SGHVS and CDR2 is FQNEAQ. CDR3 sequence reads: CASSLGLAGGIYNEQFF. Here the CDR3 DNA reads TGTGCCAGCAGCTTAGGACTAGCGGGAGGAATCTACAATGAGCAGTTCTTC. The full variable domain, with the rest looked up from reference TRBV7-8 and TRBJ2-1, is GAGVSQSPRYKVAKRGQDVALRCDPISGHVSLFWYQQALGQGPEFLTYFQNEAQLDKSGLPSDRFFAERPEGSVSTLKIQRTQQEDSAVYLCASSLGLAGGIYNEQFFGPGTRLTVL.

The gene calls are TRBV7-9 and TRBJ2-4, with 9 bases that match TRBD1. V lost 4 bases to trimming and J lost 2 bases; unmatched junction nucleotides: 12. The CDR3 has 18 residues. Germline V CDR1 and CDR2: SEHNR, FQNEAQ (reference sequence). For the CDR3, the DNA is TGTGCCAGCAGCTCTCCAAGGGGACAGGGAGGGACCAAAAACATTCAGTACTTC. Amino acids: CASSSPRGQGGTKNIQYF.

A few counts support this clone. This same CDR3 is encoded by further DNA sequences in the sample. V is TRBV29-1 and J is TRBJ2-7, with 7 bases fitting TRBD2. This CDR3 is 11 amino acids long. Germline CDR1 reads SQVTM; CDR2 reads ANQGSEA. Losses at the gene ends were 3 bases for V and 5 bases for J; bases not matched to a gene: 1. CDR3 protein: CSVDGGNEQYF. CDR3 sequence (DNA): TGCAGCGTTGACGGGGGGAACGAGCAGTACTTC.

This rearrangement joins TRBV5-1 to TRBJ2-7, with no clear D. The CDR3 length is 13 residues. The V gene's germline CDR1 is SGHRS and CDR2 YFSETQ. Trimming stripped 4 bases from V and 2 bases from J, with 10 bases between. The CDR3 loop is CASSHELTYEQYF. Here the CDR3 DNA reads TGCGCCAGCAGCCATGAATTAACCTACGAGCAGTACTTC.

Comment on this clone: A read error is possible here, since a much larger clone lies one base away. The V call is TRBV6-6, the J call TRBJ1-1; D is unresolved. This CDR3 region has 12 residues. Trimming shortened V by 4 bases and J by 1 base, and 4 bases separated the two germline ends. Per the germline V gene, CDR1 is MNHNY and CDR2 is SVGAGI (reference sequence). The CDR3 DNA reads TGTGCCAGCAGTTGGGGGAACACTGAAGCTTTCTTT. This translates into CASSWGNTEAFF.

The chain recombines TRBV25-1 with TRBJ2-2; 10 positions match TRBD1. Trimming at V came to 3 bases and at J to 6 bases, leaving 4 bases not matched to a gene. The germline V gene has CDR1 MGHDK and CDR2 SYGVNS. This CDR3 contains 15 residues. CDR3 in amino acids: CASSERGTGAGELFF. The CDR3 nucleotides read TGTGCCAGCAGTGAGAGGGGGACAGGGGCCGGGGAGCTGTTTTTT.

This chain links TRBV9 with TRBJ2-3; D is undetermined. This CDR3 contains 17 residues. V was pared by 2 bases and J by 2 bases, with 18 bases between. Germline V gives CDR1 SGDLS, CDR2 YYNGEE. In DNA, the CDR3 is TGTGCCAGCAGCGTCCACCCTGTAGGGCAGGCCACAGATACGCAGTATTTT. It specifies CASSVHPVGQATDTQYF.

The rearrangement joins TRBV7-9 to TRBJ2-1, with a weak D call TRBD1 (5 bases). Trimming stripped 3 bases from V and 1 base from J, with 19 bases between. Looked up from germline, CDR1 is SEHNR and CDR2 is FQNEAQ (reference sequence). The CDR3 runs to 18 residues. The CDR3 spells CASSFVSVGQGSYNEQFF. The CDR3 DNA is TGTGCCAGCAGCTTTGTTTCGGTCGGGCAGGGTTCCTACAATGAGCAGTTCTTC.

This chain uses TRBV7-3 with TRBJ2-7; TRBD2 might be the D (6 bases). This CDR3 spans 16 amino acids. Between the trimmed V and J ends, which lost 1 base and 6 bases, there was a span of 19 bases. The germline V gene encodes CDR1 SGHTA and CDR2 FQGTGA. CDR3 nucleotide sequence: TGTGCCAGCAGCTTAATGCCGGGAGCACCCCCCTCCGAGCAGTACTTC. As protein: CASSLMPGAPPSEQYF.

The rearrangement links TRBV14 to TRBJ1-1; no definite D call. V was trimmed by 1 base and J by 1 base, leaving 16 bases between them. CDR3 length equals 17 residues. The germline V gene has CDR1 SGHDN and CDR2 FVKESK. CDR3 region: CASSQVVPKGPNTEAFF. The CDR3 DNA reads TGTGCCAGCAGCCAAGTGGTCCCAAAAGGTCCGAACACTGAAGCTTTCTTT.

The DNA of the CDR3 is TGTGCCAGCAGTCCGTACAGGGGGCGCGACACAGATACGCAGTATTTT. Residues: CASSPYRGRDTDTQYF. This chain joins TRBV28 and TRBJ2-3, with 9 nucleotides matching TRBD1. Germline trimming cut 5 bases from V and 2 bases from J; bases unmatched to any gene: 8. The CDR3 spans 16 residues. From germline, CDR1 is MDHEN and CDR2 SYDVKM.

The rearrangement joins TRBV21-1 to TRBJ1-4. TRBV21-1 is a pseudogene locus. The CDR3 loop spans 14 amino acids. CDR3 sequence (DNA): TGTGCCAGCCCCCGGACGGGGTGGGGTGAAAAACTGTTTTTT. Its translation is CASPRTGWGEKLFF.